The entry that follows covers one T cell receptor beta chain sequence. The record originates from a study of blood T cell repertoires in COVID-19. Overall study: Both acute and convalescent COVID-19 samples were obtained from the United States, Italy and Spain.

This CDR3 comprises 14 residues. The ends lost 6 bases at V and 8 bases at J; junction bases unmatched: 9. Germline CDR1 reads MNHEY; CDR2 reads SVGAGI. In the original workflow: Amplified reference gene primers provided the basis for estimating nucleated cell counts. TCRdb's copy holds only in-frame clones and misses some; the assay was immunoSEQ multiplex PCR. V, J and clone size are those of that table, while D and trimming were read from the DNA. The table records about 200,000 clones, over 80% of them present only once. The rearrangement uses TRBV6-5 and TRBJ1-5, with TRBD1 matching 8 bases. This TCR was sampled from a man younger than 45 who had recovered from COVID-19. The sequenced sample consisted of PBMCs or T cells enriched from blood (not recorded which). CDR3 in amino acids: CASRIGQGGKPQHF. In DNA form, the CDR3 reads TGTGCCAGCAGGATCGGACAGGGCGGAAAGCCCCAGCATTTT.